This is a list of T cell receptor beta chains from one sample in a study of OX40 agonist ivuxolimab in advanced cancers. Some clones are missing from TCRdb's copy, which holds only in-frame ones; the method was immunoSEQ multiplex PCR. The sample gives some 97,000 clones, roughly nine tenths of which show up once; over 0.3% is in the top ten. The sample was CD4+ or CD8+ T cells sorted from blood, taken in a trial of the OX40 agonist ivuxolimab. Receptors originate from an adult with an advanced solid tumor such as melanoma, head and neck, liver or kidney cancer. Both conserved end residues are part of each CDR3. The D gene is left open where the match is weak. Expanded clones are given a class, and other clones once, few, many or no size at all.

j_call d_call cdr3_length clone_size v_call cdr3_nt cdr3_aa
TRBJ1-4 NA 16 NA TRBV6-4 TGTGCCAGCAGTACCTTCCCAGGGATCCTTAATGAAAAACTGTTTTTT CASSTFPGILNEKLFF
TRBJ1-6 NA 15 NA TRBV4-1 TGCGCCAGCAGCCAAGACAGGGATTCGATTTCACCCCTCCACTTT CASSQDRDSISPLHF
TRBJ2-5 TRBD2 16 NA TRBV11-2 TGTGCCAGCAGCCCCCGGACGGGAGGGTCGGGAGAGACCCAGTACTTC CASSPRTGGSGETQYF
TRBJ1-2 NA 12 NA TRBV30 TGTGCCTGGAGTCCGGGGACCTATGGCTACACCTTC CAWSPGTYGYTF
TRBJ2-7 NA 14 once TRBV7-2 TGTGCCAGCAGCTCCCAACAGGGATCCTACGAGCAGTACTTC CASSSQQGSYEQYF
TRBJ2-3 TRBD2 18 NA TRBV7-9 TGTGCCAGCAGCTTAGGCTCTGTTGCGGGAGGGTCTACAGATACGCAGTATTTT CASSLGSVAGGSTDTQYF
TRBJ2-7 NA 14 NA TRBV28 TGTGCCAGCCGCTCCGTGGGGCAGTCCTACGAGCAGTACTTC CASRSVGQSYEQYF
TRBJ2-2 NA 18 NA TRBV28 TGTGCCAGCAGTTCCCTTTATTCGACACCCACGAACACCGGGGAGCTGTTTTTT CASSSLYSTPTNTGELFF
TRBJ2-5 NA 11 NA TRBV20-1 TGCAGTGCTAGCCCGGCGGCTCAGCAGTACTTC CSASPAAQQYF
TRBJ2-5 TRBD1 14 NA TRBV7-2 TGTGCCAGCAGCTGGGCAGGGGGCAGAGAGACCCAGTACTTC CASSWAGGRETQYF
TRBJ2-7 TRBD2 14 NA TRBV5-1 TGCGCCAGCAGCTTGAGTAGCGGGAGCTACGAGCAGTACTTC CASSLSSGSYEQYF
TRBJ2-7 NA 15 few TRBV9 TGTGCCAGCAGCGTAGGGTCTAGCCCCACCTACGAGCAGTACTTC CASSVGSSPTYEQYF
TRBJ2-3 NA 14 NA TRBV7-2 TGTGCCAGCACCCGAATAGGAGGGACAGATACGCAGTATTTT CASTRIGGTDTQYF
TRBJ2-7 NA 14 NA TRBV11-3 TGTGCCAGCAGCTTGACGGGGACCTCCTACGAGCAGTACTTC CASSLTGTSYEQYF
TRBJ2-3 TRBD2 16 NA TRBV5-4 TGTGCCAGCAGCCAACGACTAGCGGGAGGTTCAGATACGCAGTATTTT CASSQRLAGGSDTQYF
TRBJ2-6 NA 12 NA TRBV2 TGTGCCAGCAGTGCTGGGGCCAACGTCCTGACTTTC CASSAGANVLTF
TRBJ2-7 NA 14 NA TRBV5-6 TGTGCCAGCAGCCCAGTCGGGAGCAACTACGAGCAGTACTTC CASSPVGSNYEQYF
TRBJ2-7 NA 15 NA TRBV2 TGTGCCAGCAGGAGAAATTTACAGATTACCTACGAGCAGTACTTC CASRRNLQITYEQYF
TRBJ2-1 TRBD2 15 NA TRBV27 TGTGCCAGCAGACACCTAGCGGGGGAGTACAATGAGCAGTTCTTC CASRHLAGEYNEQFF
TRBJ1-2 NA 13 NA TRBV28 TGTGCCAGCAGTTTCCCAGGGAGGAATGGCTACACCTTC CASSFPGRNGYTF
TRBJ2-7 TRBD1 17 NA TRBV5-4 TGTGCCAGCAGTTACGGACAGGGGGGACCACGAGAATACGAGCAGTACTTC CASSYGQGGPREYEQYF
TRBJ2-1 TRBD1 18 NA TRBV28 TGTGCCAGCAGCCCTTCCCCGGGACAGGGGGCCTCCTACAATGAGCAGTTCTTC CASSPSPGQGASYNEQFF
TRBJ2-3 NA 12 NA TRBV29-1 TGCAGCGTCGGGGGCTGGGGAGATACGCAGTATTTT CSVGGWGDTQYF
TRBJ2-3 TRBD1 15 NA TRBV4-1 TGCGCCAGCAGCCAAGATAAGGGGGCTAGCGATACGCAGTATTTT CASSQDKGASDTQYF
TRBJ1-1 NA 14 NA TRBV18 TGTGCCAGCTCACTCAGGGGCCCGTACACTGAAGCTTTCTTT CASSLRGPYTEAFF
TRBJ2-1 TRBD1 13 NA TRBV6-6 TGTGCCAGCATACGGGACAGGCGAAATGAGCAGTTCTTC CASIRDRRNEQFF
TRBJ2-5 NA 16 NA TRBV7-2 TGTGCCAGCAGCCACCGGGGGGCAGGCGGCGAAAAGACCCAGTACTTC CASSHRGAGGEKTQYF
TRBJ2-5 NA 12 NA TRBV7-9 TGTGCCAGCAGCCCGAACCGGGAGACCCAGTACTTC CASSPNRETQYF
TRBJ2-1 NA 15 NA TRBV11-3 TGTGCCAGCAGCTTAGGATTGACAGCCTACAATGAGCAGTTCTTC CASSLGLTAYNEQFF
TRBJ2-7 TRBD1 15 NA TRBV28 TGTGCCAGCAGGATCAGGGGGCGTTTGTCCTACGAGCAGTACTTC CASRIRGRLSYEQYF
TRBJ2-7 TRBD1 15 NA TRBV9 TGTGCCAGCAGCCCCCGGACAGGGGACTCCTACGAGCAGTACTTC CASSPRTGDSYEQYF
TRBJ1-5 NA 15 once TRBV9 TGTGCCAGCAGCTCAGGACAAGCCCCTAATCAGCCCCAGCATTTT CASSSGQAPNQPQHF
TRBJ2-4 NA 13 NA TRBV5-1 TGCGCCAGCAGCTTAGGGGACCAAAACATTCAGTACTTC CASSLGDQNIQYF
TRBJ2-2 NA 13 NA TRBV28 TGTGCCAGTTGGATACCGAACACCGGGGAGCTGTTTTTT CASWIPNTGELFF
TRBJ2-7 TRBD2 14 NA TRBV7-9 TGTGCCAGCAGCCCACCGGGGGGGTCCTACGAGCAGTACTTC CASSPPGGSYEQYF
TRBJ2-3 NA 15 NA TRBV5-5 TGTGCCAGCAGCTTGCGGGGGCTCATCACAGATACGCAGTATTTT CASSLRGLITDTQYF
TRBJ1-3 NA 15 once TRBV7-2 TGTGCCAGCAGCTTAGGGTTCGGGATTGGAAACACCATATATTTT CASSLGFGIGNTIYF
TRBJ2-1 NA 15 NA TRBV4-2 TGTGCCAGCAGCCACACTACCGGGATTTACAATGAGCAGTTCTTC CASSHTTGIYNEQFF
TRBJ2-5 TRBD2 20 NA TRBV5-1 TGCGCCAGCAGCTTGAGAGGAGGCGAGGGAGGGCCTTGGGGGGTACAGACCCAGTACTTC CASSLRGGEGGPWGVQTQYF
TRBJ2-5 NA 13 few TRBV18 TGTGCCAGCTCACCACCTCCGGGGGAGACCCAGTACTTC CASSPPPGETQYF
TRBJ1-1 TRBD1 15 NA TRBV29-1 TGCAGCGCCCGGGACAGGGGGCGGGGGAACACTGAAGCTTTCTTT CSARDRGRGNTEAFF
TRBJ1-5 TRBD1 14 NA TRBV7-9 TGTGCCAGCAGTTCCGGGACAGCAAGTCAGCCCCAGCATTTT CASSSGTASQPQHF
TRBJ2-5 TRBD2 17 NA TRBV19 TGTGCCAGTAGTATAGCCCTACTAGCGGGAGGTCAAGAGACCCAGTACTTC CASSIALLAGGQETQYF
TRBJ1-1 TRBD1 14 NA TRBV5-4 TGTGCCAGCACCAGGACAGGGAGGGGTACTGAAGCTTTCTTT CASTRTGRGTEAFF
TRBJ1-1 NA 13 NA TRBV19 TGTGCCAGTATAGGGGAAGTGAACACTGAAGCTTTCTTT CASIGEVNTEAFF
TRBJ2-1 NA 17 NA TRBV9 TGTGCCAGCAGCGTAGGATCTAGTGGGGGAGCCTACAATGAGCAGTTCTTC CASSVGSSGGAYNEQFF
TRBJ2-1 TRBD1 16 NA TRBV11-1 TGTGCCAGCAGGGGTAAGGGACAGGGAGGCTACAATGAGCAGTTCTTC CASRGKGQGGYNEQFF
TRBJ2-3 NA 16 NA TRBV21-1 TGTGCCAGCAGCGAAAGCGAGGAAGATTGGACAGATACGCAGTATTTT CASSESEEDWTDTQYF
TRBJ1-2 NA 15 NA TRBV18 TGTGCCAGCTCAGACGGGACCCATCGAGGGTATGGCTACACCTTC CASSDGTHRGYGYTF
TRBJ1-2 NA 12 NA TRBV6-5 TGTGCCAGCAGAGGGGCTAACTATGGCTACACCTTC CASRGANYGYTF
TRBJ2-1 NA 15 NA TRBV27 TGTGCCAGCAGTTACGAAGGCACCTCCTACAATGAGCAGTTCTTC CASSYEGTSYNEQFF
TRBJ2-1 NA 15 NA TRBV28 TGTGCCAGCAGTTTCCCGGGAGCGGACTACAATGAGCAGTTCTTC CASSFPGADYNEQFF
TRBJ2-7 NA 14 NA TRBV6-6 TGTGCCAGCAGTCCGATCAGGGGTTTTCGGGAGCAGTACTTC CASSPIRGFREQYF